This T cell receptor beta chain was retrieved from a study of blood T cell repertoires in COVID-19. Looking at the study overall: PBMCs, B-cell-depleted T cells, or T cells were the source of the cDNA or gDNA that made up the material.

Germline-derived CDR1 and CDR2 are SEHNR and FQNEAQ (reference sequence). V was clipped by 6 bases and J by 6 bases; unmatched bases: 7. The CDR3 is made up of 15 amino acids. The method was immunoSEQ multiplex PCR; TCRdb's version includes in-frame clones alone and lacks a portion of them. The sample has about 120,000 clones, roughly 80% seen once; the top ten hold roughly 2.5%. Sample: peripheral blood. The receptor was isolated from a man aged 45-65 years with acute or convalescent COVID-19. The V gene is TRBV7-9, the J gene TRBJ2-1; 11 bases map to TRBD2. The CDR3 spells CASSGLAGGGNEQFF. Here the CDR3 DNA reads TGTGCCAGCAGTGGCTTAGCGGGAGGGGGCAATGAGCAGTTCTTC.